These 14 T cell receptor delta chains were sequenced from one sample in a study of gamma-delta T cells after stem cell transplantation. TCRdb re-called the RT-PCR reads with CATT. This sample has roughly 2,500 delta-chain clones; over 2% occur once, and the top ten carry 17%. Source material: gamma-delta T cells. The receptors shown here come from a human donor. It is not recorded whose cells these are; they may come from a transplant donor.

This clone turned up a few times. The chain uses TRDV2 and TRDJ3, with 7 bases that match TRDD3. The CDR3 is made up of 21 amino acids. Losses at the gene ends were 0 bases for V and 0 bases for J; bases not matched to a gene: 13. Germline CDR1 and CDR2: GEAIGNYY and EKD. The CDR3 loop reads CACDTGASGGPSSWDTRQMFF. CDR3 DNA sequence: TGTGCCTGTGACACCGGAGCCTCTGGGGGCCCCAGCTCCTGGGACACCCGACAGATGTTTTTC.

The chain couples TRDV2 to TRDJ1; 11 nucleotides agree with TRDD3. V gave up 2 bases and J gave up 8 bases; unmatched junction bases: 12. Germline-derived CDR1 and CDR2 are GEAIGNYY and EKD. This CDR3 is built from 16 residues. The CDR3 sequence: CACDSLGDTAGGKLIF. The DNA for the CDR3 is TGTGCCTGTGACAGTCTGGGGGATACCGCCGGGGGGAAACTCATCTTT.

In its sample, this clone was seen a few times. TCRdb's protein for this DNA is that of a much larger clone and differs from the translation at residue 7, likely a read error; the protein shown is the DNA translation. This chain connects TRDV2 to TRDJ1; no reliable D call. The germline gives CDR1 GEAIGNYY, CDR2 EKD. V dropped 6 bases and J dropped 4 bases, with 20 bases sitting between them. CDR3 length: 15 amino acids. The CDR3 spells CACLELRHLGDKLIF. The CDR3 DNA sequence: TGTGCCTGTCTTGAACTGAGGCATTTGGGCGATAAACTCATCTTT.

This clone was counted between two and nine times. TCRdb attributes to this sequence the protein of a much larger clone, which differs from the DNA translation at residue 5; a read error is likely, and the protein displayed is translated from the DNA. The chain carries TRDV2 and TRDJ1; 9 positions agree with TRDD3. The CDR3 extends over 19 amino acids. J lost 0 bases, V lost 2 bases, and 15 bases had no gene match. In germline, CDR1 is GEAIGNYY, CDR2 EKD. Here the CDR3 reads CACDSVSSSDWGNTDKLIF. Written as DNA, the CDR3 is TGTGCCTGTGACAGCGTATCCTCCAGCGACTGGGGGAACACCGATAAACTCATCTTT.

This clone came up a few times. The chain uses TRDV2 and TRDJ1; tentative D call: TRDD3 (5 bases). Trimming took off 0 bases at V and 2 bases at J, with 24 bases between the two ends. This CDR3 region has 19 residues. Germline CDR1 and CDR2: GEAIGNYY and EKD. The CDR3 reads CACDTVKVLGKAWTDKLIF. CDR3 sequence (DNA): TGTGCCTGTGACACCGTAAAGGTATTGGGGAAAGCGTGGACCGATAAACTCATCTTT.

By sample fraction, this clone is medium-sized. The chain's CDR3 is CACDTILGASYTDKLIF. CDR3 DNA: TGTGCCTGTGACACCATACTGGGGGCCTCGTACACCGATAAACTCATCTTT. The chain couples TRDV2 to TRDJ1, with 8 bases matching TRDD3. CDR1 and CDR2 from the germline V gene are GEAIGNYY and EKD. The CDR3 runs 17 residues. V gave up 0 bases and J gave up 0 bases; unmatched junction bases: 8.

By proportion, this clone is medium-sized. The chain links TRDV2 to TRDJ1, with TRDD3 matching over 8 bases. V lost 3 bases to trimming and J lost 0 bases; unmatched junction nucleotides: 5. CDR1 is GEAIGNYY, CDR2 EKD, per germline. The CDR3 extends over 15 amino acids. CDR3 bases: TGTGCCTGTGACCCCCTGGGGGACTACACCGATAAACTCATCTTT. Its protein is CACDPLGDYTDKLIF.

Comment on this clone: A much bigger clone sits one base away, suggesting this may be a read error. V gene TRDV2 combines with J gene TRDJ3; no firm D call. The CDR3 totals 16 residues. The germline V gene has CDR1 GEAIGNYY and CDR2 EKD. The CDR3 sequence is CARDAQDSWDTRQMFF. In DNA, the CDR3 is TGTGCCCGTGACGCCCAGGACTCCTGGGACACCCGACAGATGTTTTTC.

The chain has TRDV2 and TRDJ2, with 10 bases fitting TRDD3. V shed 2 bases and J 0 bases; nucleotides not matched to a gene: 8. The CDR3 totals 18 residues. In germline, CDR1 is GEAIGNYY, CDR2 EKD. In DNA form, the CDR3 reads TGTGCCTGTGACAAACTACTGGGGGATGGAGCTTTGACAGCACAACTCTTCTTT. Translated: CACDKLLGDGALTAQLFF.

By sample fraction, this clone is medium-sized. J is TRDJ1 and V is TRDV2; 12 bases agree with TRDD3. This CDR3 spans 17 amino acids. V was pared by 0 bases and J by 1 base, with 5 bases of the junction left unmatched. Per germline, CDR1 GEAIGNYY and CDR2 EKD. The CDR3 coding sequence is TGTGCCTGTGACACCCTGGGGGATACGCTGGGCACCGATAAACTCATCTTT. Its translation: CACDTLGDTLGTDKLIF.

Details on this clone: This may arise from a read error, as a much more abundant clone is one base away. CDR3 region: CACDTGELGDTSWDTRQMFF. Written as DNA, the CDR3 is TGTGCCTGTGACACCGGGGAACTGGGGGATACCTCCTGGGACACCCGACAGATGTTTTTC. V usage is TRDV2 and J usage is TRDJ3, with TRDD3 identical over 12 bases. V dropped 0 bases and J dropped 0; count of bases not matched to a gene: 5. Germline V gene data show CDR1 as GEAIGNYY and CDR2 as EKD. There are 20 residues in the CDR3.

About this clone: The TCRdb record carries a much larger clone's protein, which differs from this DNA's translation at residue 17; a read error is the likely cause, and the protein listed here is the DNA translation. This chain connects TRDV2 to TRDJ1; 12 nucleotides line up with TRDD3. This CDR3 comprises 19 residues. Germline loops: CDR1 GEAIGNYY, CDR2 EKD. The CDR3 reads CACDPTTGGYTSYTDKPIF. The CDR3, as DNA: TGTGCCTGTGACCCGACTACTGGGGGATACACCAGTTACACCGATAAACCCATCTTT.

By share of the sample, this clone is medium-sized (0.01 to 0.1%). The chain recombines TRDV2 with TRDJ1, with unresolved D. This CDR3 contains 16 residues. Deletions cut 2 bases from V and 0 bases from J, with 15 bases between. Germline V gene sequence: CDR1 GEAIGNYY, CDR2 EKD. The DNA of the CDR3 is TGTGCCTGTGACATGTTATCGGGAATTTACACCGATAAACTCATCTTT. Translating gives CACDMLSGIYTDKLIF.

Worth noting for this clone: The junction differs from germline at one of its ends, possibly a read error. CDR3 region: CACDTITGGNTGKLIF. CDR3 nucleotides: TGTGCCTGTGACACAATTACTGGGGGAAACACCGGTAAACTCATCTTT. The chain couples TRDV2 to TRDJ1, with TRDD3 identical over 9 bases. The CDR3 runs 16 residues. Germline CDR1 GEAIGNYY, CDR2 EKD.